This TCR beta chain was sequenced for a study of blood T cell repertoires in COVID-19. The CDR3 runs to 13 residues. Trimming left V 5 bases short and J 3 bases short, with 10 bases between. Assay used: immunoSEQ multiplex PCR; TCRdb lists only in-frame clones, some missing. Among 350,000 or so clones listed, around 85% were seen once. Sample: PBMCs or T cells enriched from blood (not recorded which). The sequence was obtained from a middle-aged woman with acute COVID-19. V is TRBV12-3 or TRBV12-4 and J is TRBJ1-1; the D gene is possibly TRBD1 (5 bases). The CDR3 reads CASSPGRDTEAFF. The CDR3 bases are TGTGCCAGCAGTCCAGGGAGGGACACTGAAGCTTTCTTT.